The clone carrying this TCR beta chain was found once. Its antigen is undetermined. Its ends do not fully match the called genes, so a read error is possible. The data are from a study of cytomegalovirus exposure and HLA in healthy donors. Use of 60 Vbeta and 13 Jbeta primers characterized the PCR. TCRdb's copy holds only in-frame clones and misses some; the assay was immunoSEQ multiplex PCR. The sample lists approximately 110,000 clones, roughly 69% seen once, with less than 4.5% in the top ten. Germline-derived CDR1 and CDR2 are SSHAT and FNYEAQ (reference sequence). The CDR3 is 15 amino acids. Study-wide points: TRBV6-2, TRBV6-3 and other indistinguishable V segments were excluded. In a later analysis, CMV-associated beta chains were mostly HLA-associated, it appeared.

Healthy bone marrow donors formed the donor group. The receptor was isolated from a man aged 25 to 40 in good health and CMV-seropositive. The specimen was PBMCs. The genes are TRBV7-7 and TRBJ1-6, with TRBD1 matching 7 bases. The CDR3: CASSLDRVGNSPLHF. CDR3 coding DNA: TGTGCTAGCAGCTTAGACAGGGTGGGTAATTCACCCCTCCACTTT.